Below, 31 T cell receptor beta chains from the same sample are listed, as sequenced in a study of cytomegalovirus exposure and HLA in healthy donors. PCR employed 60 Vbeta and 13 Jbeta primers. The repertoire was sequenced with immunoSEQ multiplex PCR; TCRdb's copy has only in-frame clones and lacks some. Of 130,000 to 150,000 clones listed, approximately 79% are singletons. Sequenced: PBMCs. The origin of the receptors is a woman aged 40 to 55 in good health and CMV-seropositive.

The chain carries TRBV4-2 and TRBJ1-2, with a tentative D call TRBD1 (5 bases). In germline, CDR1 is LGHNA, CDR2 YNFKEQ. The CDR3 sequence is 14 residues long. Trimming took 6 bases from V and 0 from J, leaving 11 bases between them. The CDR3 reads CASSPETANYGYTF. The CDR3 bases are TGTGCCAGCAGTCCCGAGACAGCTAACTATGGCTACACCTTC.

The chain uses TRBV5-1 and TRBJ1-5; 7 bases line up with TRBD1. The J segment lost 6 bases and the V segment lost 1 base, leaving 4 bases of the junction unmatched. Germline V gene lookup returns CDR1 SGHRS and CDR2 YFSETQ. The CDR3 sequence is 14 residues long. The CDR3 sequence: CASSLTGAGQPQHF. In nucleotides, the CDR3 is TGCGCCAGCAGCTTGACAGGGGCCGGTCAGCCCCAGCATTTT.

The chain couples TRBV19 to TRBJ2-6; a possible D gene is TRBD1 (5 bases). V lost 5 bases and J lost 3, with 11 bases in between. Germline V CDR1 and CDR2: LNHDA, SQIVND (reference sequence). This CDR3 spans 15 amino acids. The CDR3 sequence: CASSQGARGANVLTF. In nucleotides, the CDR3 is TGTGCCAGTAGTCAGGGCGCGCGTGGGGCCAACGTCCTGACTTTC.

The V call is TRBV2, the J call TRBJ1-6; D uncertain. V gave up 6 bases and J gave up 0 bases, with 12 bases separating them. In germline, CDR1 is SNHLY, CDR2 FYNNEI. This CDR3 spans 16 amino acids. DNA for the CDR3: TGTGCCAGCAGGAGGACTCTGAGCTCCTATAATTCACCCCTCCACTTT. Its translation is CASRRTLSSYNSPLHF. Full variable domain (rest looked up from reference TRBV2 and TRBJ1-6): EPEVTQTPSHQVTQMGQEVILRCVPISNHLYFYWYRQILGQKVEFLVSFYNNEISEKSEIFDDQFSVERPDGSNFTLKIRSTKLEDSAMYFCASRRTLSSYNSPLHFGNGTRLTVT.

The CDR3: CASSLSTGMGETQYF. CDR3 in DNA: TGTGCCAGCAGCTTATCGACAGGGATGGGGGAGACCCAGTACTTC. This chain joins TRBV7-9 and TRBJ2-5; 7 nucleotides line up with TRBD1. Germline-derived CDR1 and CDR2 are SEHNR and FQNEAQ (reference sequence). CDR3 size: 15 residues. V shed 2 bases and J 5 bases; nucleotides not matched to a gene: 8.

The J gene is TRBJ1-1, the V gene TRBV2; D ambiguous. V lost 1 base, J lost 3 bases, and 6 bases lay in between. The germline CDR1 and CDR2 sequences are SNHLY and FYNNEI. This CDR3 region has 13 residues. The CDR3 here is CASSEDEDTEAFF. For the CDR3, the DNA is TGTGCCAGCAGTGAAGACGAGGACACTGAAGCTTTCTTT.

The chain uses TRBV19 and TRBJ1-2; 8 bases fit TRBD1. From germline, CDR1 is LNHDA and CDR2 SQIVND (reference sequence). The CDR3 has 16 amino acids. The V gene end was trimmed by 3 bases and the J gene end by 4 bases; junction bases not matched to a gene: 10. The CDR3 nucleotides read TGTGCCAGTAGTATCGGTGGACCAGGGGGCGGCTATGGCTACACCTTC. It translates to CASSIGGPGGGYGYTF.

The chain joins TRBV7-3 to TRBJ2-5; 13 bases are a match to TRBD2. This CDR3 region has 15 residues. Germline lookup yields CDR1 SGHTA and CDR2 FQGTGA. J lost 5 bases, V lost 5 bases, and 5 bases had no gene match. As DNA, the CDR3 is TGTGCCAGCAGCCTCGGGACTAGCGGGGTTGAGACCCAGTACTTC. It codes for CASSLGTSGVETQYF.

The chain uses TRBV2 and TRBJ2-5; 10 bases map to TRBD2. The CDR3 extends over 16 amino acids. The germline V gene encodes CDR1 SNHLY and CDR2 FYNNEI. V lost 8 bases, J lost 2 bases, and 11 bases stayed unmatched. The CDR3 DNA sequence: TGTGCCAGCTCGATGGGGCTAGCGGGGGATCAAGAGACCCAGTACTTC. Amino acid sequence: CASSMGLAGDQETQYF.

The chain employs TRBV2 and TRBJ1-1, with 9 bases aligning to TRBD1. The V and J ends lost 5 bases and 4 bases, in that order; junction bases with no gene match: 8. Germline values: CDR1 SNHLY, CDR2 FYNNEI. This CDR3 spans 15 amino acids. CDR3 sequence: CASSYTGGLGTEAFF. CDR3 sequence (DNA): TGTGCCAGCAGTTACACAGGGGGCCTCGGCACTGAAGCTTTCTTT. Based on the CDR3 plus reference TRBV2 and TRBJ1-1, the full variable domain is EPEVTQTPSHQVTQMGQEVILRCVPISNHLYFYWYRQILGQKVEFLVSFYNNEISEKSEIFDDQFSVERPDGSNFTLKIRSTKLEDSAMYFCASSYTGGLGTEAFFGQGTRLTVV.

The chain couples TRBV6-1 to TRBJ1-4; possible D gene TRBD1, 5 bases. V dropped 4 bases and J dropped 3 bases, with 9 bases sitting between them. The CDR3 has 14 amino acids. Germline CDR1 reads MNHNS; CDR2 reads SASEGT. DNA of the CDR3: TGTGCCAGCAGTGCTCAGGGCGCTAATGAAAAACTGTTTTTT. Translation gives CASSAQGANEKLFF.

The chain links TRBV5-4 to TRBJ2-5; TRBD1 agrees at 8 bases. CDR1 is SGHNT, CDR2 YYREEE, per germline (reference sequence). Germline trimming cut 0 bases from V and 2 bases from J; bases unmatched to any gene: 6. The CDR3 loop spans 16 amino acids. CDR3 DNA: TGTGCCAGCAGCTTGGGGGGAGGACAGGGACAAGAGACCCAGTACTTC. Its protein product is CASSLGGGQGQETQYF.

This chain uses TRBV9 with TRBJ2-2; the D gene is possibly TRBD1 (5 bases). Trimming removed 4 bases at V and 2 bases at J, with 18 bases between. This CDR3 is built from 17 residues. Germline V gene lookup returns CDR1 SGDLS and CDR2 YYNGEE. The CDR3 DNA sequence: TGTGCCAGCAGCAGAGAACCCAGGGTGTCTAACACCGGGGAGCTGTTTTTT. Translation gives CASSREPRVSNTGELFF. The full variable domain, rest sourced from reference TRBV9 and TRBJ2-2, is DSGVTQTPKHLITATGQRVTLRCSPRSGDLSVYWYQQSLDQGLQFLIQYYNGEERAKGNILERFSAQQFPDLHSELNLSSLELGDSALYFCASSREPRVSNTGELFFGEGSRLTVL.

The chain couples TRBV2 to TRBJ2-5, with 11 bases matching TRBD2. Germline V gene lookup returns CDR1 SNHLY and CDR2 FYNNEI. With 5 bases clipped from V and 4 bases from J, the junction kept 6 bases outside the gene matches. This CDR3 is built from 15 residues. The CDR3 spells CASSRSGGAVETQYF. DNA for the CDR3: TGTGCCAGCAGTCGTAGCGGGGGGGCCGTAGAGACCCAGTACTTC.

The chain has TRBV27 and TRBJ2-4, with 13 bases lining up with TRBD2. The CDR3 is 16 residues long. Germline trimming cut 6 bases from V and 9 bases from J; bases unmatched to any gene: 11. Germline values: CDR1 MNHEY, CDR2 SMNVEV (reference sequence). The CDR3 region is CASSPRLAGGTGIQYF. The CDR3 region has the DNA TGTGCCAGCAGCCCTCGACTAGCGGGGGGTACGGGCATTCAGTACTTC.

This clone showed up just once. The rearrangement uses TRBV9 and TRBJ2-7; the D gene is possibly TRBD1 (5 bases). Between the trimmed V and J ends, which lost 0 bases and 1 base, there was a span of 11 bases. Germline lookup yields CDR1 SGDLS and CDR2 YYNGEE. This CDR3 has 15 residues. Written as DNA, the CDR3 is TGTGCCAGCAGCGTAGCTCCGGCAGGGTCCTACGAGCAGTACTTC. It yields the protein CASSVAPAGSYEQYF.

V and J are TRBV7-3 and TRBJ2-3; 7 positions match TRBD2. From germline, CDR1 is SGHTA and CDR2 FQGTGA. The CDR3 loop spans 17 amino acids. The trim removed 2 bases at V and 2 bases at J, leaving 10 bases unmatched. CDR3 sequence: CASSLWGGLGDTDTQYF. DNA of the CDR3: TGTGCCAGCAGCTTATGGGGAGGGCTAGGGGACACAGATACGCAGTATTTT.

CDR3 nucleotides: TGTGCCATCAGTGCGGTGGAGGTAAGGCTCGAGCAGTACTTC. Its translation: CAISAVEVRLEQYF. The chain recombines TRBV10-3 with TRBJ2-7, with D perhaps TRBD2 (5 bases). V was cut by 4 bases and J by 6 bases, with 16 bases left in between. The germline gives CDR1 ENHRY, CDR2 SYGVKD. The CDR3 covers 14 residues.

The chain's CDR3 is CASSQGGGTTDTQYF. The CDR3 DNA is TGTGCCAGCAGCCAAGGCGGAGGGACCACAGATACGCAGTATTTT. J is TRBJ2-3 and V is TRBV4-2, with TRBD2 as a possible D gene (6 bases). This CDR3 has 15 amino acids. Deletions cut 1 base from V and 2 bases from J, with 10 bases between. Per germline, CDR1 LGHNA and CDR2 YNFKEQ.

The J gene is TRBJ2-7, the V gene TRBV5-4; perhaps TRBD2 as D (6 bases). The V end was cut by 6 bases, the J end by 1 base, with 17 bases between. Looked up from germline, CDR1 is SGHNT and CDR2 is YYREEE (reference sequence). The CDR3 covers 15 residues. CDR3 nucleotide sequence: TGTGCCAGCACCCAGGACGGGGGTAGGTCCTACGAGCAGTACTTC. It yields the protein CASTQDGGRSYEQYF.

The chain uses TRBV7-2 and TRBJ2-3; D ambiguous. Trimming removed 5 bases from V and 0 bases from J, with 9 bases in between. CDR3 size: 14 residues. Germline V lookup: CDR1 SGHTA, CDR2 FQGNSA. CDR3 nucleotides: TGTGCCAGCAGCACCGCGGCAAGCACAGATACGCAGTATTTT. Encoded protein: CASSTAASTDTQYF.

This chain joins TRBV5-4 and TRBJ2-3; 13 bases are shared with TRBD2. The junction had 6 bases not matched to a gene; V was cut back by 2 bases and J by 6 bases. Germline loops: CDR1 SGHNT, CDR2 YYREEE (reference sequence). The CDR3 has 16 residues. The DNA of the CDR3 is TGTGCCAGCAGCTTCAATGGACTAGCGGGGGTGGATACGCAGTATTTT. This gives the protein CASSFNGLAGVDTQYF.

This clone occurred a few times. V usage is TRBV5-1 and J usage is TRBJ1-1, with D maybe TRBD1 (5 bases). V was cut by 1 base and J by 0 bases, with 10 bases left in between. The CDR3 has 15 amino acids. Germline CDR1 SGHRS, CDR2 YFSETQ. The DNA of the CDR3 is TGCGCCAGCAGCTTGACAGGCCCGATGAACACTGAAGCTTTCTTT. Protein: CASSLTGPMNTEAFF.

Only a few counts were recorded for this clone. The CDR3 coding sequence is TGTGCCAGCAGTAATATACAGGGGGCGCTCGGCACTGAAGCTTTCTTT. This sequence encodes CASSNIQGALGTEAFF. V usage is TRBV5-4 and J usage is TRBJ1-1; TRBD1 matches 9 bases. CDR3 size: 16 residues. CDR1 SGHNT and CDR2 YYREEE come from the germline V gene (reference sequence). Trimming cost V 5 bases and J 4 bases; bases outside gene matches: 12.

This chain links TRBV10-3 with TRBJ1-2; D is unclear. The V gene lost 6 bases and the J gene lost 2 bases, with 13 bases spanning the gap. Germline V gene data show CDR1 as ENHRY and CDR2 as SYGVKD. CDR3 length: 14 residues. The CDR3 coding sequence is TGTGCCATCAGAGAGAGCAGCGCGAACTATGGCTACACCTTC. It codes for CAIRESSANYGYTF.

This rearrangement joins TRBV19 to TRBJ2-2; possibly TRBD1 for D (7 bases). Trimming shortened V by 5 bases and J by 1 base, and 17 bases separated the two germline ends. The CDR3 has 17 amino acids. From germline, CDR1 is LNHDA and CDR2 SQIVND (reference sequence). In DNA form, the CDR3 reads TGTGCCAGTAGTTCTCAAGGAGGGGGCGAGAACACCGGGGAGCTGTTTTTT. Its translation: CASSSQGGGENTGELFF.

CDR3 amino acids: CASSQDSGWTEAFF. The CDR3 nucleotides are TGTGCCAGCAGCCAAGATTCGGGTTGGACTGAAGCTTTCTTT. The rearrangement uses TRBV14 and TRBJ1-1; unclear D gene. Germline loops: CDR1 SGHDN, CDR2 FVKESK. The CDR3 is made up of 14 amino acids. The V end lost 0 bases, the J end lost 5 bases, and 10 bases lay between the germline ends. The whole variable domain, filled in from reference TRBV14 and TRBJ1-1, reads EAGVTQFPSHSVIEKGQTVTLRCDPISGHDNLYWYRRVMGKEIKFLLHFVKESKQDESGMPNNRFLAERTGGTYSTLKVQPAELEDSGVYFCASSQDSGWTEAFFGQGTRLTVV.

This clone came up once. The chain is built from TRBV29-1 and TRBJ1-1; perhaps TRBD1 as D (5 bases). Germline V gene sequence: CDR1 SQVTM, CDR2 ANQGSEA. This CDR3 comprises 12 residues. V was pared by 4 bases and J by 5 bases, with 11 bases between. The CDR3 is CSVGGARTEAFF. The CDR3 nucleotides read TGCAGCGTTGGTGGGGCTCGGACTGAAGCTTTCTTT.

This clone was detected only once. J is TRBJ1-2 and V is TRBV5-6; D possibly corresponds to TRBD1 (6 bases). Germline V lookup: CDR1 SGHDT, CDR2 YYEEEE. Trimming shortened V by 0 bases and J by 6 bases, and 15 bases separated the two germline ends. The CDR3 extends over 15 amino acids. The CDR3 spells CASSLAEGVMHGYTF. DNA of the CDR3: TGTGCCAGCAGCTTGGCCGAGGGGGTCATGCATGGCTACACCTTC.

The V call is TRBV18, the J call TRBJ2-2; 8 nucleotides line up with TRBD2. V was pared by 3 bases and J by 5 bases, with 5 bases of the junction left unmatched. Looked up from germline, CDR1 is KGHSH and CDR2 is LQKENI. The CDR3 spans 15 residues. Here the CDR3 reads CASSPGLVRTGELFF. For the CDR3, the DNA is TGTGCCAGCTCACCGGGACTAGTAAGGACCGGGGAGCTGTTTTTT.

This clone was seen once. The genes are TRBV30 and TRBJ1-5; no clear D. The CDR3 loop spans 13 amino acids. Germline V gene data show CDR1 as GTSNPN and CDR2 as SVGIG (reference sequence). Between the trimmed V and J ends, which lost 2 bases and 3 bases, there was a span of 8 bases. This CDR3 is CAWSSGPNQPQHF. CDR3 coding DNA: TGTGCCTGGAGTTCCGGTCCCAATCAGCCCCAGCATTTT.